The 7 T cell receptor beta chains reported below all come from one sample, sequenced in a study of control samples from healthy donors and cancer patients. Assay: immunoSEQ multiplex PCR; the TCRdb copy retains only in-frame clones and omits some. The data show 100,000 to 150,000 clones, approximately 92% seen once. The sequenced sample was blood. Receptors originate from a young man in good health.

The V and J genes are TRBV19 and TRBJ1-2; D is unclear. Trimming took 3 bases from V and 5 from J, leaving 16 bases between them. Germline V gene sequence: CDR1 LNHDA, CDR2 SQIVND (reference sequence). The CDR3 extends over 15 amino acids. The chain's CDR3 is CASSMAPSFGYGYTF. The DNA for the CDR3 is TGTGCCAGTAGTATGGCCCCCAGTTTTGGTTATGGCTACACCTTC.

This chain joins TRBV7-9 and TRBJ2-2; perhaps TRBD1 as D (6 bases). Germline CDR1 reads SEHNR; CDR2 reads FQNEAQ (reference sequence). This CDR3 has 14 residues. Trimming took off 5 bases at V and 3 bases at J, with 10 bases between the two ends. The CDR3 DNA follows: TGTGCCAGCAGCGGCGGACAGTACACCGGGGAGCTGTTTTTT. Translation: CASSGGQYTGELFF.

The chain recombines TRBV12-2 with TRBJ2-5; no DNA check was done on the table's D call, TRBD2. TRBV12-2 is termed a pseudogene. The CDR3 sequence is 12 residues long. CDR3 coding DNA: TGTGCAAGTCGCTTGGGGGGAGAGACCCAGTACTTC. Encoded protein: CASRLGGETQYF.

This clone appeared a single time. J is TRBJ2-5 and V is TRBV25-1; D is undetermined. This CDR3 spans 12 amino acids. The germline V gene encodes CDR1 MGHDK and CDR2 SYGVNS. The ends were cut back, 3 bases at V and 5 bases at J, with 7 bases in the middle. The CDR3 sequence is CASSDLTETQYF. DNA for the CDR3: TGTGCCAGCAGTGACCTTACGGAGACCCAGTACTTC.

The chain joins TRBV7-2 to TRBJ2-7; TRBD2 aligns across 7 bases. The CDR3 has 13 residues. V lost 3 bases to trimming and J lost 6 bases; unmatched junction nucleotides: 5. CDR1 is SGHTA and CDR2 is FQGNSA in the germline V gene. CDR3 sequence (DNA): TGTGCCAGCAGCTTTCACTGGGAGGGCGAGCAGTACGTC. As protein: CASSFHWEGEQYV.

The chain is built from TRBV27 and TRBJ2-2; D is unclear. Between the trimmed V and J ends, which lost 3 bases and 1 base, there was a span of 3 bases. There are 13 residues in the CDR3. CDR1 and CDR2 (germline): MNHEY, SMNVEV (reference sequence). As DNA, the CDR3 is TGTGCCAGCAGTTTCCAGAACACCGGGGAGCTGTTTTTT. Its translation: CASSFQNTGELFF.

This sequence joins TRBV4-3 and TRBJ2-7; D gene unclear. V shed 4 bases and J shed 0 bases, with 16 bases lying between them. The CDR3 sequence is 16 residues long. Looked up from germline, CDR1 is LGHNA and CDR2 is YSLEER. In DNA, the CDR3 is TGCGCCAGCAGCCTGCATGGGCCGTTTGGCTCCTACGAGCAGTACGTC. Translation gives CASSLHGPFGSYEQYV.